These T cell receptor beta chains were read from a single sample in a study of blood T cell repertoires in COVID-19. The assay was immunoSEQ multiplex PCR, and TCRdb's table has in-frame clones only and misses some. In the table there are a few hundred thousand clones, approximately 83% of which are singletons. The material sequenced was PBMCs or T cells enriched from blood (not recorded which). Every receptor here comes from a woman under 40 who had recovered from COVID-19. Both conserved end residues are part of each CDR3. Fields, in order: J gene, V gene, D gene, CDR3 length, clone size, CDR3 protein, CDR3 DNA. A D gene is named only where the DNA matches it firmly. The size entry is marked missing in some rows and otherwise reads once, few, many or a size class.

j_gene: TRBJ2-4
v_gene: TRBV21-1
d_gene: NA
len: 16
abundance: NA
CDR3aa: CASSASSGEAENIQYF
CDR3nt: TGTGCCAGCAGCGCCTCCTCAGGGGAAGCTGAAAACATTCAGTACTTC

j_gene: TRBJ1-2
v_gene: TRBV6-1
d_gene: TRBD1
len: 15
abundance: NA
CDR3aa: CASSERIGGNYGYTF
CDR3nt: TGTGCCAGCAGTGAACGGATAGGGGGCAACTATGGCTACACCTTC

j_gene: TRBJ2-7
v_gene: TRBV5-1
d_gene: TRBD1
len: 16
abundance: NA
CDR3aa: CASSPTGTGLLYEQYF
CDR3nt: TGCGCCAGCAGCCCTACGGGGACAGGGTTACTCTACGAGCAGTACTTC

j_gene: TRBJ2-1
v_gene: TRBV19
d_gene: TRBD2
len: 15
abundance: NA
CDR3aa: CASRSGTSGYNEQFF
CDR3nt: TGTGCCAGTAGATCGGGGACTAGCGGATACAATGAGCAGTTCTTC

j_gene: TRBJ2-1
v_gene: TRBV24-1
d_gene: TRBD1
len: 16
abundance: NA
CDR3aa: CATSDTTGTGGAGQFF
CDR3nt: TGTGCCACCAGTGATACAACCGGGACAGGGGGCGCAGGGCAGTTCTTC

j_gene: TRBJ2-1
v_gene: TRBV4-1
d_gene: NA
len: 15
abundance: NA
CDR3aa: CASSRDPGNYNEQFF
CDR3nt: TGCGCCAGCAGCCGAGACCCGGGGAACTACAATGAGCAGTTCTTC

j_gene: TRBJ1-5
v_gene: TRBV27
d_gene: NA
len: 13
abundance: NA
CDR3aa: CASSFSTGQPQHF
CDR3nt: TGTGCCAGCAGTTTCTCAACAGGACAGCCCCAGCATTTT

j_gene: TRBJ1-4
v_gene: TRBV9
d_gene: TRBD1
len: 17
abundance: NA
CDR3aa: CASSVARPTGCDEKLFF
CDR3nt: TGTGCCAGCAGCGTAGCTCGTCCGACAGGGTGTGATGAAAAACTGTTTTTT

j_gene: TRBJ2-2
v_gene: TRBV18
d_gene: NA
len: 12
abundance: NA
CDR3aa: CASSLDTGELFF
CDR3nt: TGTGCCAGCTCACTCGACACCGGGGAGCTGTTTTTT

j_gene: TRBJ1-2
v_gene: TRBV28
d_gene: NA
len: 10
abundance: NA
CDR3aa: CASGEWGYTF
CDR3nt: TGTGCCAGCGGGGAGTGGGGCTACACCTTC

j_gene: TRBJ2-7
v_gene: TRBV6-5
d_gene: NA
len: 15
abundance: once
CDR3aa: CASSYHRRISYEQYF
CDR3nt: TGTGCCAGCAGTTACCACAGGAGAATCTCCTACGAGCAGTACTTC